This note documents a single TCR beta chain sequence. This record belongs to a study of CD4 and CD8 cells across lung adenocarcinoma regions. TCRdb redid the calling of the PCR reads with MiXCR, one entry per CDR3 protein. The sample consists of under 4,000 distinct CDR3 sequences, 64% of them appearing once. The source is a female donor with lung adenocarcinoma. The CD4 and CD8 labels of this study may be unreliable. Sequencing was done on a sample of CD8+ T cells from the margin of a lung tumor.

In nucleotides, the CDR3 is TGTGCCAGCAGACCAGTTGCGGGGGCGGGCTACACCTTC. As protein: CASRPVAGAGYTF. The chain employs TRBV6-1 and TRBJ1-2; D is possibly TRBD1 (6 bases). The CDR3 runs 13 residues. The germline V and J ends were trimmed by 6 bases and 8 bases, with 16 bases remaining between them. Germline CDR1 reads MNHNS; CDR2 reads SASEGT.